This T cell receptor (beta chain) was recovered during a study of regulatory T cells in long-lasting Graves disease. The study's findings and limits: Study was limited to peripheral blood, excluding thyroid tissue. Persistent disease samples used TRBV28, TRBJ1-2 and TRBJ2-5 preferentially.

This clonotype appeared a single time. Its antigen is not identified. Relying on iRepertoire HTBI primers and Arm-PCR of CDR3 regions, the team built TCR beta libraries. Under the authors' procedure: The identification of approximately 62 TRBV and 14 TRBJ segments was made across samples. A single record per CDR3 protein comes from TCRdb applying MiXCR to the multiplex PCR reads. TCRdb assigned the V and J calls; the authors' analysis was not used. The top ten hold around 42% of the sample, which has 500,000 to 700,000 distinct CDR3 sequences, approximately 29% seen once. The CDR3 is 17 residues long. CDR1 WSHSY and CDR2 SAAADI come from the germline V gene. The ends lost 0 bases at V and 3 bases at J; junction bases unmatched: 6. Sample time point: persistent/refractory GD, antithyroid drugs over 5 years with positive TRAb. PBMC-extracted RNA yielded the TCR library.

The source of this sequence is a female donor with Graves disease. Sequences were derived from peripheral blood mononuclear cells (PBMCs), sampled when the disease was refractory, from a patient treated with antithyroid drugs. This sequence joins TRBV10-2 and TRBJ1-1; TRBD1 matches 11 bases. CDR3 coding DNA: TGCGCCAGCAGTGAGTCGAGGACAGGGGGCGGGGACACTGAAGCTTTCTTT. Translating gives CASSESRTGGGDTEAFF.